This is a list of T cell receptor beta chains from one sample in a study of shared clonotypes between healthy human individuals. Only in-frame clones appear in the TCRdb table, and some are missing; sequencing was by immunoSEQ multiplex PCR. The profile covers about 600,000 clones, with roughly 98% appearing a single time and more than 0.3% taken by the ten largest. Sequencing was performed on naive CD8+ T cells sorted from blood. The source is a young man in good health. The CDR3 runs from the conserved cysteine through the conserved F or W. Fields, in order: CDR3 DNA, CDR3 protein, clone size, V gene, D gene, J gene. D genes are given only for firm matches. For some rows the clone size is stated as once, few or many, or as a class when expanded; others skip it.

TGTGCCAGCTCGTTCACTAGCGAGGCCTACGAGCAGTACTTC,CASSFTSEAYEQYF,-,TRBV18,TRBD2,TRBJ2-7
TGTGCCAGCAGTTTATCGTCGGGGGATTACTCTGGAAACACCATATATTTT,CASSLSSGDYSGNTIYF,-,TRBV27,-,TRBJ1-3
TGCAGCGTTGTAAAGGGCACTGAAGCTTTCTTT,CSVVKGTEAFF,-,TRBV29-1,-,TRBJ1-1
TGTGCCAGCAACTCAGATTTGACCTACAATGAGCAGTTCTTC,CASNSDLTYNEQFF,-,TRBV2,-,TRBJ2-1
TGTGCCAGCAGCTCCAGAGGGGGCATCGATGAGCAGTTCTTC,CASSSRGGIDEQFF,-,TRBV9,TRBD1,TRBJ2-1
TGTGCCAGCAGTTTATCGTCCGGGATTGGAAACACCATATATTTT,CASSLSSGIGNTIYF,-,TRBV27,-,TRBJ1-3
TGTGCCAGCAGTTTTACAGACAATCAGCCCCAGCATTTT,CASSFTDNQPQHF,once,TRBV27,-,TRBJ1-5
TGTGCCAGTAGTATTACTGGCGAGCAGTACTTC,CASSITGEQYF,-,TRBV19,-,TRBJ2-7
TGTGCCAGCAGCTCCACCAGGGGCGTCTTCTCCTACGAGCAGTACTTC,CASSSTRGVFSYEQYF,-,TRBV7-9,-,TRBJ2-7
TGTGCCAGCAGCTTATCTGGCTACGAGCAGTACTTC,CASSLSGYEQYF,-,TRBV7-6,-,TRBJ2-7
TGTGCCAGCAGCTTAGAAACCTCAGGGGTGGCTTTCTTT,CASSLETSGVAFF,-,TRBV7-6,-,TRBJ1-1
TGCGCCAGCAGCCAAAACACAGGGGGCAAATACAATGAGCAGTTCTTC,CASSQNTGGKYNEQFF,-,TRBV4-1,TRBD1,TRBJ2-1
TGTGCCAGCAGCCATGGCGGGGAGCAGTTCTTC,CASSHGGEQFF,-,TRBV7-9,-,TRBJ2-1
TGTGCCAGCTCACCAGGTCAAAGCGGAGGCTACACCTTC,CASSPGQSGGYTF,-,TRBV18,-,TRBJ1-2
TGCGCCAGAACGAGGGGGAGAAACTATGGCTACACCTTC,CARTRGRNYGYTF,-,TRBV5-1,-,TRBJ1-2
TGCGCCAGCAGCTTGGGCAGCCTTGCATCCACCTACGAGCAGTACTTC,CASSLGSLASTYEQYF,-,TRBV5-1,-,TRBJ2-7
TGCGCCAGCAGCGGATTAGCGGGAACTACCTACGAGCAGTACTTC,CASSGLAGTTYEQYF,-,TRBV5-1,TRBD2,TRBJ2-7
TGTGCCAGCAGCTTTCTGGCAGGGGGCACAGATACGCAGTATTTT,CASSFLAGGTDTQYF,-,TRBV7-9,-,TRBJ2-3
TGTGCCAGCAGCTTAGGTAGCGCACCCTACAATGAGCAGTTCTTC,CASSLGSAPYNEQFF,-,TRBV7-7,-,TRBJ2-1
TGTGCCTGGGCCATGGGGCCGGCGGGGACCCAGTACTTC,CAWAMGPAGTQYF,once,TRBV30,-,TRBJ2-5
TGCGCCAGCAAGGATGGTTCGGTTGCCGGGGAGCTGTTTTTT,CASKDGSVAGELFF,-,TRBV5-1,-,TRBJ2-2
TGTGCCAGCAGTCTAACTCTTGGACGGTATAATAGCAATCAGCCCCAGCATTTT,CASSLTLGRYNSNQPQHF,-,TRBV27,-,TRBJ1-5
TGTGCCAGCAGCTCGGAAGAGACCTTTAGGGACTATGGCTACACCTTC,CASSSEETFRDYGYTF,-,TRBV7-9,-,TRBJ1-2
TGTGCCAGCAGTCCAACCGGGACAGGGGGCTACGAGCAGTACTTC,CASSPTGTGGYEQYF,-,TRBV27,TRBD1,TRBJ2-7
TGTGCCAGCAGCTATCTACCGGGACAGGGTTTAACCAAAAACATTCAGTACTTC,CASSYLPGQGLTKNIQYF,-,TRBV7-3,TRBD1,TRBJ2-4
TGCAGCGTTGAAGGGTCGGGAGAAGGCTCCTACAATGAGCAGTTCTTC,CSVEGSGEGSYNEQFF,-,TRBV29-1,-,TRBJ2-1
TGTGCCAGCAGCGACAGGGCAAACTCCTACGAGCAGTACTTC,CASSDRANSYEQYF,-,TRBV2,TRBD1,TRBJ2-7
TGCGCCAGCAGCCTAGATCAGGGGGGAGGCTACACCTTC,CASSLDQGGGYTF,-,TRBV4-3,TRBD1,TRBJ1-2
TGTGCCAGCAGCCAATCTTTTGGGGATAAACTGTTTTTT,CASSQSFGDKLFF,-,TRBV7-3,-,TRBJ1-4
TGTGCCAGCAGGGCCGGGACTAGCGGGACCTACGAGCAGTACTTC,CASRAGTSGTYEQYF,-,TRBV28,TRBD2,TRBJ2-7
TGTGCCAGCAGTTTTGGTTCTTCAGGCGGGAGTGAAGAGCAGTTCTTC,CASSFGSSGGSEEQFF,-,TRBV27,TRBD2,TRBJ2-1
TGCGCCAGCAGCTTGGAGGCAGCGGGAATCTACGAGCAGTACTTC,CASSLEAAGIYEQYF,-,TRBV5-1,TRBD2,TRBJ2-7
TGTGCCAGCAGACCTAGCGGGGATAGCACAGATACGCAGTATTTT,CASRPSGDSTDTQYF,-,TRBV7-2,TRBD2,TRBJ2-3
TGTGCCAGCAGCTTAGCGGGAGGGCCAGATACGCAGTATTTT,CASSLAGGPDTQYF,-,TRBV5-5,TRBD2,TRBJ2-3
TGTGCCAGTAGTATAGGAGGACAGGCCTGGGCGGCCCAGTACTTC,CASSIGGQAWAAQYF,-,TRBV19,TRBD1,TRBJ2-5
TGTGCCAGCAGCTTAGATTGGGGGGGTTATGGCTACACCTTC,CASSLDWGGYGYTF,-,TRBV11-2,-,TRBJ1-2
TGCGCCAGCAGCTTGGTGACTCAGAGCTCCTACAATGAGCAGTTCTTC,CASSLVTQSSYNEQFF,-,TRBV5-1,-,TRBJ2-1
TGTGCCATCAACGGACAGGGGAACGACGAGCAGTACTTC,CAINGQGNDEQYF,-,TRBV10-3,TRBD1,TRBJ2-7
TGTGCCAGCGTAGGACAGAACTCCTACAATGAGCAGTTCTTC,CASVGQNSYNEQFF,-,TRBV27,-,TRBJ2-1
TGTGCCAGCAGCTTGCTGACTAGCGGAGTACTCCAAGAGACCCAGTACTTC,CASSLLTSGVLQETQYF,once,TRBV5-5,TRBD2,TRBJ2-5
TGTGCTAGTGGTTTGGGAAGCGAAGCTTTCTTT,CASGLGSEAFF,once,TRBV12-5,-,TRBJ1-1
TGTGCCAGCAGTTCTATTCCCGGGACCGGGACGGTCACCTACGAGCAGTACTTC,CASSSIPGTGTVTYEQYF,-,TRBV11-2,-,TRBJ2-7
TGTGCCAGCAGCCCGGGACAGGGGATAGAGACCCAGTACTTC,CASSPGQGIETQYF,once,TRBV13,TRBD1,TRBJ2-5
TGTGCCAGCAGTTTCCCCTCCCCCACTGAAGCTTTCTTT,CASSFPSPTEAFF,-,TRBV28,-,TRBJ1-1
TGCGCCAGCAGCCTCTCGTCGGGGACAGGGGCCTACGAGCAGTACTTC,CASSLSSGTGAYEQYF,-,TRBV4-1,TRBD1,TRBJ2-7
TGTGCCAGCAAACGGGCGGGAGGGTCAGATACGCAGTATTTT,CASKRAGGSDTQYF,-,TRBV9,TRBD2,TRBJ2-3
TGCAGCGTCGCCCAGACAGGTTACGAGCAGTACTTC,CSVAQTGYEQYF,-,TRBV29-1,-,TRBJ2-7
TGTGCCGGAACTAACAGGGATAATAACTATGGCTACACCTTC,CAGTNRDNNYGYTF,-,TRBV7-9,-,TRBJ1-2
TGTGCCAGCAGCTTAGCTACGGGGGCTGGAGATACGCAGTATTTT,CASSLATGAGDTQYF,-,TRBV7-6,-,TRBJ2-3
TGTGCCAGTAGTATGGGACTAGCGGGAGGCCCCATCGAGTTAAATGAGCAGTTCTTC,CASSMGLAGGPIELNEQFF,-,TRBV19,TRBD2,TRBJ2-1
TGTGCCAGCTTAGGAGGTAGATGGGCCTACACCTTC,CASLGGRWAYTF,-,TRBV2,-,TRBJ1-2
TGTGCCAGCAGTTTACGCCGGGACCGATACAATGAGCAGTTCTTC,CASSLRRDRYNEQFF,-,TRBV27,-,TRBJ2-1
TGTGCCAGCAGCCATCTCAATTTCGACGAGCAGTACTTC,CASSHLNFDEQYF,-,TRBV14,-,TRBJ2-7
TGTGCCAGCAGTTTCGGGGCTGGTCGCGAGCAGTACTTC,CASSFGAGREQYF,-,TRBV27,-,TRBJ2-7
TGTGCCAGCAGCTTGGTGACAGGGGAAGAGACCCAGTACTTC,CASSLVTGEETQYF,-,TRBV5-6,TRBD1,TRBJ2-5
TGCAGCGGGGAACCGGTTTCCTACAATGAGCAGTTCTTC,CSGEPVSYNEQFF,-,TRBV29-1,-,TRBJ2-1
TGTGCCAGCAGCCCCTCTAGCGGGAGCTCCTACGAGCAGTACTTC,CASSPSSGSSYEQYF,-,TRBV7-6,TRBD2,TRBJ2-7
TGTGCCAGCAGCTCAAGGCATCTAGCGGCCACGGGCACAGATACGCAGTATTTT,CASSSRHLAATGTDTQYF,-,TRBV11-2,TRBD2,TRBJ2-3
TGTGCCAGCAGTCGGTTCACCGGGGAGCTGTTTTTT,CASSRFTGELFF,-,TRBV6-5,-,TRBJ2-2
TGTGCCAGCAGCCCGTATCCGGCCAGAGACCGAGATACGCAGTATTTT,CASSPYPARDRDTQYF,-,TRBV7-9,-,TRBJ2-3